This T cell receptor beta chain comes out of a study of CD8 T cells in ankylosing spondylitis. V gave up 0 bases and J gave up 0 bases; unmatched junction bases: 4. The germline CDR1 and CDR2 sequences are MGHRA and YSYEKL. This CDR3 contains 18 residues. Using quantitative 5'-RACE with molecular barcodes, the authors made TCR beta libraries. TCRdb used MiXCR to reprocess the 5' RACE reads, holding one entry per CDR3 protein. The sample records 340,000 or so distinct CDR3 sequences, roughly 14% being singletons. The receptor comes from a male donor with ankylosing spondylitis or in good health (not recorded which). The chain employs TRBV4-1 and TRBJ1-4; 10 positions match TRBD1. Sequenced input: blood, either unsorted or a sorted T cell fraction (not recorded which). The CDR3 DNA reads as TGCGCCAGCAGCCAAGATACGACAGGGGGCGCAACTAATGAAAAACTGTTTTTT. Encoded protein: CASSQDTTGGATNEKLFF.